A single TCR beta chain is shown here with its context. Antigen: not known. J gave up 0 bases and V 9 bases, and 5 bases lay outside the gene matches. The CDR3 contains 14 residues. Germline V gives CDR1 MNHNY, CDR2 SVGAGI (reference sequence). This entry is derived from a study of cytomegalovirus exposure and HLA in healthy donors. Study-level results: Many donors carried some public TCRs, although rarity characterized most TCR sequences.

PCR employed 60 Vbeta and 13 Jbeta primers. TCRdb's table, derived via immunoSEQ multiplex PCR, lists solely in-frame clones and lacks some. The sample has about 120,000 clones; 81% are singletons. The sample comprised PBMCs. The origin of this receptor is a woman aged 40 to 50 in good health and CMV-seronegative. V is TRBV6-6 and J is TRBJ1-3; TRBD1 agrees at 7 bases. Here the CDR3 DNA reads TGTGCCAGTCGGGACAGCTTCTCTGGAAACACCATATATTTT. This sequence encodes CASRDSFSGNTIYF.